The rows below give T cell receptor beta chains drawn from one sample of a study of blood T cell repertoires in COVID-19. TCRdb keeps only in-frame clones here, not all; method: immunoSEQ multiplex PCR. The profile shows about 280,000 clones, roughly 90% of them singletons. The sample was peripheral blood. The source is a woman younger than 45 with active or convalescent COVID-19. Both conserved end residues are part of each CDR3. Fields, in order: J gene, D gene, clone size, V gene, CDR3 length, CDR3 DNA, CDR3 protein. A D gene is named only where the DNA matches it firmly. Where a row states a size, it is once, few, many or the class of an expanded clone; other rows omit it.

TRBJ1-5,.,.,TRBV2,12,TGTGCCAGCAACAGTGGCAATCAGCCCCAGCATTTT,CASNSGNQPQHF
TRBJ1-1,TRBD1,once,TRBV24-1,13,TGTGCCACCGTGGGGGACAGGGGCACTGAAGCTTTCTTT,CATVGDRGTEAFF
TRBJ1-6,TRBD1,once,TRBV4-3,15,TGCGCCAGCAGCCAGGGACAGGGGGCAAATTCACCCCTCCACTTT,CASSQGQGANSPLHF
TRBJ2-5,TRBD2,.,TRBV7-2,17,TGTGCCAGCAGCTCAAGAGGCTCTAGCGGGGGTGGGGAGACCCAGTACTTC,CASSSRGSSGGGETQYF
TRBJ2-1,TRBD2,.,TRBV4-1,13,TGCGCCAGCAGCCAGCCCGGGGGGAATGAGCAGTTCTTC,CASSQPGGNEQFF
TRBJ2-1,TRBD2,.,TRBV27,14,TGTGCCAGCAGTGGACTAGGGTCCTACAATGAGCAGTTCTTC,CASSGLGSYNEQFF
TRBJ1-1,TRBD1,.,TRBV6-5,16,TGTGCCAGCAGTTACTCCGCAGGGGGTTATGGTAGTGAAGCTTTCTTT,CASSYSAGGYGSEAFF
TRBJ2-4,TRBD1,.,TRBV4-3,17,TGCGCCAGCAGCCGCGCGGGTACAGGGGACGGACAAAACATTCAGTACTTC,CASSRAGTGDGQNIQYF
TRBJ2-3,.,.,TRBV30,13,TGTGCCTGGAGTGGAGATTTCCCAGATACGCAGTATTTT,CAWSGDFPDTQYF
TRBJ1-2,TRBD1,.,TRBV7-2,17,TGTGCCAGCAGCCAACCAAGCAGGGGGTTTGGGTATGGTGGCTACACCTTC,CASSQPSRGFGYGGYTF
TRBJ1-2,TRBD1,.,TRBV30,13,TGTGCCTGCCACCAGGGGGCAGAGGATGGCTACACCTTC,CACHQGAEDGYTF
TRBJ2-5,TRBD1,.,TRBV11-2,15,TGTGCCAGCAGCTCGGGACAGAACCTTTTAGAGACCCAGTACTTC,CASSSGQNLLETQYF
TRBJ2-1,TRBD1,.,TRBV29-1,13,TGCAGCGTTCGGGGGACAGGGAGGAATGAGCAGTTCTTC,CSVRGTGRNEQFF
TRBJ2-7,TRBD1,.,TRBV2,14,TGTGCCAGTCTGGGACAGGGTTACTCCTACGAGCAGTACTTC,CASLGQGYSYEQYF
TRBJ2-5,TRBD2,.,TRBV7-2,15,TGTGCCAGCAGCCGGACTAGCGGAGAGGGGGAGACCCAGTACTTC,CASSRTSGEGETQYF
TRBJ1-4,.,.,TRBV6-2/TRBV6-3,14,TGTGCCAGCAGTTACAGGAGGCCTAATGAAAAACTGTTTTTT,CASSYRRPNEKLFF
TRBJ2-7,TRBD2,.,TRBV7-2,15,TGTGCCAGCAGCTTACAAAGCGGGGGGGCCCGCGAGCAGTACTTC,CASSLQSGGAREQYF
TRBJ2-1,.,.,TRBV2,15,TGTGCCAGCAGTGGTTTAGCGACGAGACGTAATGAGCAGTTCTTC,CASSGLATRRNEQFF
TRBJ1-1,.,.,TRBV3-1/TRBV3-2,12,TGTGCCAGCAGCCCGCGGGGTTATGAAGCTTTCTTT,CASSPRGYEAFF
TRBJ2-5,TRBD2,.,TRBV3-1/TRBV3-2,15,TGTGCCAGCAGCCGCGGGGGGGCACGGCAAGAGACCCAGTACTTC,CASSRGGARQETQYF
TRBJ2-1,TRBD2,.,TRBV4-2,14,TGTGCCAGCAGCCTCTGGCCGGGGGGGCTTGAGCAGTTCTTC,CASSLWPGGLEQFF
TRBJ1-1,.,.,TRBV11-2,14,TGTGCCAGCAGCTTAGGGACAGTGAACACTGAAGCTTTCTTT,CASSLGTVNTEAFF